This T cell receptor beta chain was captured in a study of cytotoxic CD8 clonotypes in ibrutinib-treated CLL (dated by TCRdb to the early 2020s). Broadly, across the study: The cohort was composed of around twelve relapsed/refractory and 15 treatment-naive patients; IGHV unmutated status was identified in approximately 18 patients. Responses were partial in roughly 25 patients and complete in 2; after median approximately 69 months follow-up, roughly 14 stayed in remission and 12 progressed. The response samples were drawn at a median of roughly eleven months into treatment, with a range of about 6 to 36 months. On average, each sample yielded around 230,000 productive templates and under 95,000 productive rearrangements. Of the approximately 86 people in the trial, approximately 24 had longitudinal samples available. Cryopreserved peripheral blood mononuclear cells were obtained before treatment, at response, and at either sustained remission or disease progression. Every remission and progressive disease sample was obtained while ibrutinib was still being received by the patients.

Turning to this clone: Its cognate antigen has yet to be identified. Per-base quality was not reported, and no clone a single base away is much larger than it.

The study at large found these results: Baseline clonality exceeded that of age-matched healthy donors and correlated strongly with circulating CD8+ T-cell counts. Public clonotypes were found to be uncommon and were observed to contract or remain stable during treatment; the increase in clonality was shown to reflect expansion of private clonotypes at ibrutinib response. Clonality rose at ibrutinib response, remained stable during sustained remission, and dropped back toward baseline at progression. Sampling times were not matched between sustained-remission and progressing patients, and lymph node repertoires were not studied.

The time point label for this specimen denotes: 12 months on ibrutinib. For TCR beta library preparation, 1.5 to 2.5 micrograms of genomic DNA were extracted from the cryopreserved PBMCs. Longitudinal blood samples from CLL patients receiving ibrutinib monotherapy were subjected to high-throughput TCR beta sequencing. The patients took part in an open-label, single-center phase 2 trial of ibrutinib monotherapy. V is clipped by 0 bases and J by 3 bases, and the sequence between their germline boundaries is 14 bases long. Looking up the germline V gene (reference sequence) yields CDR1 GTSNPN and CDR2 SVGIG. From the cysteine through the phenylalanine, the CDR3 covers 15 amino acids. Solely the CDR3 DNA is kept, with 45 bases framed from the first base. Each clonotype received, on average, about 10x coverage in deep resolution sequencing performed on a MiSeq, where the target depth lay between 1 in 1 million and 1 in 200,000 T cells. TCR beta libraries were generated with the immunoSEQ hsTCRB Kit. Processing in the source paper ran as follows. The data were analyzed with ImmunoSEQ Analyzer and ImmunoSEQ Data Assistant, and V, D and J gene assignments followed IMGT definitions. Clonality was computed as one minus normalized Shannon entropy of productive rearrangement frequencies, ranging from 0 to 1. Only overrepresented clonotypes making up at least 0.05% of each patient's repertoire were included in the public clonotype analysis. Some 12 age-matched healthy donor repertoires from immuneACCESS served as clonality controls. TCRdb's version of the immuneACCESS table is confined to in-frame rearrangements and falls short of the full clone set. An unresolved V gene accounts for under half of the shortfall where checked; the remainder is of unknown origin. V, J and clone size reflect that table, while D and trimming were determined from the DNA. This sample comprises approximately 100,000 clones, approximately 78% of them detected only once. In total, the top ten clones hold around 32% of the sample.

Here the sequenced sample was PBMCs, taken after 12 months of ibrutinib treatment. The V gene is TRBV30 and the J gene is TRBJ1-2; confidence is insufficient to name the D gene. This receptor was identified in a human donor with chronic lymphocytic leukemia. The CDR3 amino acid sequence is: CAWSVPSKWDYGYTF. The bases are TGTGCCTGGAGTGTACCGAGCAAATGGGACTATGGCTACACCTTC.